These 12 T cell receptor beta chains were all obtained from the same sample, sequenced in a study of T cell repertoires in cytomegalovirus infection. Using its own MiXCR run on the reads, TCRdb lists one record per CDR3 protein. The sample contains hundreds of thousands of distinct CDR3 sequences, approximately 11% of which appear only once. Sequencing was done on a sample of PBMCs. All receptors derive from a human donor in good health (CMV status not recorded). Some clones in this sample may be carry-over from other donors' samples.

Ten or more counts support this clonotype. A junction boundary mismatches the germline segment, possibly from a read error. V is TRBV20-1 and J is TRBJ1-1; perhaps TRBD1 as D (5 bases). This CDR3 is 11 amino acids long. The germline CDR1 and CDR2 sequences are DFQATT and SNEGSKA (reference sequence). The CDR3 spells CSVRQSAEAFF. CDR3 sequence (DNA): TGCAGTGTTAGACAGAGCGCTGAAGCTTTCTTT.

This clonotype was counted many times. V is TRBV7-2 and J is TRBJ2-7; D call uncertain. Trimming stripped 5 bases from V and 2 bases from J, with 13 bases between. This CDR3 spans 14 amino acids. Germline V lookup: CDR1 SGHTA, CDR2 FQGNSA. Here the CDR3 DNA reads TGTGCCAGCAGCCCGGTGGACGGAGCCTACGAGCAGTACTTC. This codes for CASSPVDGAYEQYF.

This clonotype was observed a handful of times. CDR3 sequence (DNA): TGTGCCAGCAGCTCAATCGACGGGCTTGATGAGCAGTTCTTC. Residues: CASSSIDGLDEQFF. V and J are TRBV5-5 and TRBJ2-1, with D unclear. Germline V gene sequence: CDR1 SGHKS, CDR2 YYEKEE (reference sequence). V was pared by 3 bases and J by 8 bases, with 15 bases between. This CDR3 is 14 amino acids long.

Worth noting for this clonotype: The CDR3 end shows no conserved phenylalanine or tryptophan, and so a read error is likely. The chain links TRBV2 to TRBJ2-1, with D perhaps matching TRBD2 (7 bases). The CDR3 runs to 14 residues. Trimming shortened V by 7 bases and J by 4 bases, and 14 bases separated the two germline ends. Germline values: CDR1 SNHLY, CDR2 FYNNEI. This CDR3 reads CASNGGLGYNEQFV. The DNA for the CDR3 is TGTGCCAGCAACGGGGGGCTCGGATACAATGAGCAGTTCGTC.

At least ten counts were recorded for this clonotype. In DNA, the CDR3 is TGTGCCAGCAGCCTTCTAAGGACAGGCTATGGCTACACCTTC. Amino acid sequence: CASSLLRTGYGYTF. The V and J genes are TRBV7-8 and TRBJ1-2; 7 nucleotides match TRBD1. The CDR3 totals 14 residues. CDR1 is SGHVS and CDR2 is FQNEAQ in the germline V gene. The trim removed 5 bases at V and 4 bases at J, leaving 7 bases unmatched.

In this sample, this clonotype turned up many times. The chain recombines TRBV20-1 with TRBJ2-1, with 8 bases matching TRBD2. The CDR3 spans 13 residues. CDR1 DFQATT and CDR2 SNEGSKA come from the germline V gene (reference sequence). With 5 bases clipped from V and 7 bases from J, the junction kept 7 bases outside the gene matches. The chain's CDR3 is CSAGGTSGNEQFF. The CDR3 DNA sequence: TGCAGTGCTGGCGGGACTAGTGGGAATGAGCAGTTCTTC.

This clonotype was observed at least ten times. This chain connects TRBV20-1 to TRBJ2-1; D is uncertain. CDR3 length: 11 amino acids. Germline V gene data show CDR1 as DFQATT and CDR2 as SNEGSKA (reference sequence). Trimming cost V 2 bases and J 4 bases, with 3 bases left between them. CDR3 sequence reads: CSARPYNEQFF. CDR3 DNA: TGCAGTGCTAGACCTTACAATGAGCAGTTCTTC.

The V call is TRBV12-3 or TRBV12-4, the J call TRBJ1-1; TRBD1 is a possible D gene (6 bases). Deletions cut 4 bases from V and 3 bases from J, with 24 bases between. The CDR3 runs 18 residues. The CDR3 region is CASSSVQEIGGGDTEAFF. CDR3 nucleotides: TGTGCCAGCAGTTCAGTCCAGGAAATAGGGGGGGGGGACACTGAAGCTTTCTTT.

This clonotype has a count of ten or more. The chain is built from TRBV10-3 and TRBJ1-4; D is undetermined. V was pared by 2 bases and J by 7 bases, with 2 bases between. Germline V gene lookup returns CDR1 ENHRY and CDR2 SYGVKD. The CDR3 runs to 11 residues. The CDR3 nucleotides read TGTGCCATCAGTGAGAGTGAAAAACTGTTTTTT. This gives the protein CAISESEKLFF.

This clonotype appeared many times. V gene TRBV5-4 combines with J gene TRBJ2-1; D is possibly TRBD2 (6 bases). The CDR3 has 13 amino acids. Germline lookup yields CDR1 SGHNT and CDR2 YYREEE (reference sequence). The ends were cut back, 4 bases at V and 5 bases at J, with 10 bases in the middle. As DNA, the CDR3 is TGTGCCAGCAGCCGCGGACTAAACAATGAGCAGTTCTTC. Protein: CASSRGLNNEQFF.

The rearrangement joins TRBV5-5 to TRBJ2-1; 7 bases are a match to TRBD2. The CDR3 contains 15 residues. The V and J ends lost 1 base and 5 bases, in that order; junction bases with no gene match: 6. Germline CDR1 reads SGHKS; CDR2 reads YYEKEE (reference sequence). The CDR3 region has the DNA TGTGCCAGCAGCTTGTGGGGGGGATCGGACAATGAGCAGTTCTTC. Translation gives CASSLWGGSDNEQFF.

This clonotype was recorded at least ten times. The V and J genes are TRBV6-5 and TRBJ1-2, with 7 bases that match TRBD1. CDR1 and CDR2 from the germline V gene are MNHEY and SVGAGI. This CDR3 is built from 15 residues. V shed 2 bases and J 5 bases; nucleotides not matched to a gene: 8. CDR3: CASSYEMKGAYGYTF. Written as DNA, the CDR3 is TGTGCCAGCAGTTACGAGATGAAGGGGGCTTATGGCTACACCTTC.